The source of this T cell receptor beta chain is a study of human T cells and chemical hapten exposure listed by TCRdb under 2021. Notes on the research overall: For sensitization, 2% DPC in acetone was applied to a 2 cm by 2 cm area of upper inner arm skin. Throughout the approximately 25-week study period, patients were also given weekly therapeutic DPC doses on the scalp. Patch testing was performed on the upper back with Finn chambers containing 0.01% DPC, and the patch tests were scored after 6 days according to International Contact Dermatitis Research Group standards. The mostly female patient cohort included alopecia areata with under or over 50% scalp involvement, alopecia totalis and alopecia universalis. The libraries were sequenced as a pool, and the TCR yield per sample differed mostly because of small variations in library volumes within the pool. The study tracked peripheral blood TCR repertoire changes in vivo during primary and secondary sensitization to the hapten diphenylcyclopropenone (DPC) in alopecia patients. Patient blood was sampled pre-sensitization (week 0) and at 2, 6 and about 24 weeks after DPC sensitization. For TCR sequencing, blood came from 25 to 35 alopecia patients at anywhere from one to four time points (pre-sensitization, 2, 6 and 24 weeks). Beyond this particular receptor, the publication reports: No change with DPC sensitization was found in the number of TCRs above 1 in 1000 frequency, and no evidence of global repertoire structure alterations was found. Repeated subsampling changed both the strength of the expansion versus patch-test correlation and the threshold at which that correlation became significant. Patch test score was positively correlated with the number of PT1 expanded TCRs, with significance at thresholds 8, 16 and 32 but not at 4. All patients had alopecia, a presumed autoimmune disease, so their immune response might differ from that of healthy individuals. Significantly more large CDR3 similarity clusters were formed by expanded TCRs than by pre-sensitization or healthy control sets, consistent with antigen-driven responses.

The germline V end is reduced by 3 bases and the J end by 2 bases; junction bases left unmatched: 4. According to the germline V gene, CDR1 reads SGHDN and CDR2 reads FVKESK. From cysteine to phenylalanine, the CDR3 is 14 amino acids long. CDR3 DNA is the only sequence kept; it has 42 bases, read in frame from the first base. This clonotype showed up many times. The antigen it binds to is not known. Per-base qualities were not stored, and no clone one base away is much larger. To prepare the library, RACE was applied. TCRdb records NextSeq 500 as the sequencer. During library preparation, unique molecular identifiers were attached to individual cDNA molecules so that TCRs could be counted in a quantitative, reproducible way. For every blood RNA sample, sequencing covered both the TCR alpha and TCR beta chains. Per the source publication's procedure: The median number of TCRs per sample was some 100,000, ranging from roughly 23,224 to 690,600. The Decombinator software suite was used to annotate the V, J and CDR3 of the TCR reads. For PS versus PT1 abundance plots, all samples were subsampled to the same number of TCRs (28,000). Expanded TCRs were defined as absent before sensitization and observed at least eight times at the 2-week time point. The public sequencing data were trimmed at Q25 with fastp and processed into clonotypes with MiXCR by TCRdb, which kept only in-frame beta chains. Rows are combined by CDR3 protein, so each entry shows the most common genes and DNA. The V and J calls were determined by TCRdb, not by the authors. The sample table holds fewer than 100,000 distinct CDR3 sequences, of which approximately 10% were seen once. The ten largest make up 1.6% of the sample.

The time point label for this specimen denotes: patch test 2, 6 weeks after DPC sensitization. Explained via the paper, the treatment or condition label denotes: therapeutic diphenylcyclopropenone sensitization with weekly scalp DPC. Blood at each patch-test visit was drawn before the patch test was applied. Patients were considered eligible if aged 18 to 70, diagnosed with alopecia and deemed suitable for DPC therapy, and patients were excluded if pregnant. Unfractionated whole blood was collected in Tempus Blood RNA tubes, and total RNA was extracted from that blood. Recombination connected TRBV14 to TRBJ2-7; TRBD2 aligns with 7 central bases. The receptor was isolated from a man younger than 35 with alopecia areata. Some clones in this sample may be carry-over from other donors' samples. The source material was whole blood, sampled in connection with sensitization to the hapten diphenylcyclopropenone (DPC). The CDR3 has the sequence CASSHGGGPYEQYF. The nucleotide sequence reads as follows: TGTGCCAGCAGCCATGGCGGGGGTCCCTACGAGCAGTACTTC. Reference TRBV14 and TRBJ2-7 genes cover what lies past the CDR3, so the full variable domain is EAGVTQFPSHSVIEKGQTVTLRCDPISGHDNLYWYRRVMGKEIKFLLHFVKESKQDESGMPNNRFLAERTGGTYSTLKVQPAELEDSGVYFCASSHGGGPYEQYFGPGTRLTVT.